One and the same sample provided the 27 T cell receptor beta chains below, sequenced in a study of T cell changes during pregnancy in multiple sclerosis. Assay used: immunoSEQ multiplex PCR; TCRdb lists only in-frame clones, some missing. The sample records fewer than 110,000 clones, 91% being singletons. The sequences come from peripheral blood, collected in the second trimester of pregnancy. The receptors stem from a female donor with multiple sclerosis, enrolled in a pregnancy study.

The chain employs TRBV19 and TRBJ2-7, with 10 bases that match TRBD2. The J segment lost 5 bases and the V segment lost 3 bases, leaving 1 base of the junction unmatched. The germline V gene encodes CDR1 LNHDA and CDR2 SQIVND (reference sequence). The CDR3 is made up of 13 amino acids. CDR3 loop: CASSILAGDEQYF. In DNA, the CDR3 is TGTGCCAGTAGTATCCTAGCGGGAGACGAGCAGTACTTC.

The V gene is TRBV28, the J gene TRBJ2-1, with a possible D match to TRBD1 (6 bases). Germline CDR1 is MDHEN and CDR2 is SYDVKM. The V gene lost 1 base and the J gene lost 6 bases, with 16 bases spanning the gap. The CDR3 contains 16 residues. CDR3 sequence reads: CASSLFGVGQSNEQFF. The DNA of the CDR3 is TGTGCCAGCAGTTTATTCGGTGTTGGACAGTCCAATGAGCAGTTCTTC.

The chain uses TRBV9 and TRBJ2-2; possibly TRBD2 for D (5 bases). The V gene's germline CDR1 is SGDLS and CDR2 YYNGEE. This CDR3 is 13 amino acids long. V shed 0 bases and J shed 7 bases, with 7 bases lying between them. As DNA, the CDR3 is TGTGCCAGCAGCGTAGGCAGCGGCGGGGAGCTGTTTTTT. Residues: CASSVGSGGELFF.

This chain uses TRBV27 with TRBJ2-2; 8 positions match TRBD2. The CDR3 is 14 amino acids. Trimming at V came to 4 bases and at J to 6 bases, leaving 4 bases not matched to a gene. CDR1 MNHEY and CDR2 SMNVEV come from the germline V gene (reference sequence). The CDR3 is CASSYLAGAGELFF. As DNA, the CDR3 is TGTGCCAGCAGTTACCTAGCGGGCGCCGGGGAGCTGTTTTTT.

This rearrangement joins TRBV7-9 to TRBJ2-3, with 12 positions matching TRBD2. The CDR3 is 19 residues long. The J segment lost 5 bases and the V segment lost 5 bases, leaving 17 bases of the junction unmatched. Germline CDR1 and CDR2: SEHNR and FQNEAQ (reference sequence). Here the CDR3 reads CASSARRASGRASVDTQYF. The CDR3, as DNA: TGTGCCAGCAGCGCCCGGAGGGCTAGCGGGAGGGCCTCGGTAGATACGCAGTATTTT.

The chain carries TRBV14 and TRBJ2-3; a weak D match, TRBD2 (6 bases). The V end lost 1 base, the J end lost 4 bases, and 18 bases lay between the germline ends. The V gene's germline CDR1 is SGHDN and CDR2 FVKESK. The length of the CDR3 is 17 residues. The CDR3 here is CASSQVGGATPADTQYF. CDR3 nucleotides: TGTGCCAGCAGCCAAGTGGGGGGAGCGACGCCCGCAGATACGCAGTATTTT.

This chain links TRBV28 with TRBJ2-3, with 9 bases aligning to TRBD1. The CDR3 has 12 residues. The V segment lost 10 bases and the J segment 4 bases; nucleotides outside the gene matches: 3. CDR1 MDHEN and CDR2 SYDVKM come from the germline V gene. This chain's CDR3 is CATDRGADTQYF. In DNA, the CDR3 is TGTGCCACCGACAGGGGGGCAGATACGCAGTATTTT. Variable domain in full (rest from reference TRBV28 and TRBJ2-3): DVKVTQSSRYLVKRTGEKVFLECVQDMDHENMFWYRQDPGLGLRLIYFSYDVKMKEKGDIPEGYSVSREKKERFSLILESASTNQTSMYLCATDRGADTQYFGPGTRLTVL.

V and J are TRBV7-2 and TRBJ2-3; TRBD1 agrees at 9 bases. V lost 5 bases, J lost 4 bases, and 10 bases stayed unmatched. Germline V gives CDR1 SGHTA, CDR2 FQGNSA. The CDR3 runs to 16 residues. CDR3 loop: CASSLNRGPVADTQYF. DNA for the CDR3: TGTGCCAGCAGCCTAAACAGGGGGCCGGTCGCAGATACGCAGTATTTT.

The chain recombines TRBV4-2 with TRBJ2-3, with D perhaps matching TRBD1 (5 bases). V lost 0 bases and J 6 bases, leaving 7 bases between the germline ends. The CDR3 has 13 amino acids. CDR1 is LGHNA and CDR2 is YNFKEQ in the germline V gene. CDR3 nucleotide sequence: TGTGCCAGCAGCCAAGATAGGGGCGATACGCAGTATTTT. Its translation is CASSQDRGDTQYF.

The chain carries TRBV11-3 and TRBJ2-7; D might be TRBD2 (5 bases). Germline-derived CDR1 and CDR2 are SGHNT and YENEEA. The CDR3 sequence is 14 residues long. Between the trimmed V and J ends, which lost 1 base and 4 bases, there was a span of 11 bases. CDR3 DNA sequence: TGTGCCAGCAGCTTAGGGGCAGGAGGTTACGAGCAGTACTTC. Encoded protein: CASSLGAGGYEQYF.

The CDR3 region is CASGYGGNQPQHF. CDR3 nucleotide sequence: TGTGCCAGCGGGTATGGAGGCAATCAGCCCCAGCATTTT. J is TRBJ1-5 and V is TRBV27; no clear D gene. The germline V gene has CDR1 MNHEY and CDR2 SMNVEV (reference sequence). The CDR3 totals 13 residues. The V gene lost 8 bases and the J gene lost 2 bases, with 10 bases spanning the gap.

This clone was found once. The chain couples TRBV10-3 to TRBJ2-3, with 9 bases aligning to TRBD2. The CDR3 is 16 residues long. J was trimmed by 4 bases and V by 6 bases; bases with no gene match: 11. Germline lookup yields CDR1 ENHRY and CDR2 SYGVKD. The CDR3 region has the DNA TGTGCCATCAGCGAAGGGGTAGCGGGAGCCTCAGATACGCAGTATTTT. Its translation: CAISEGVAGASDTQYF.

This chain uses TRBV29-1 with TRBJ2-7, with TRBD2 matching 11 bases. There are 19 residues in the CDR3. The V segment lost 6 bases and the J segment 2 bases; nucleotides outside the gene matches: 21. Germline loops: CDR1 SQVTM, CDR2 ANQGSEA. The CDR3 reads CSVDRNEVTGTSGTYEQYF. The CDR3, as DNA: TGCAGCGTCGACAGAAATGAAGTTACCGGGACTAGCGGTACCTACGAGCAGTACTTC.

The chain carries TRBV6-1 and TRBJ2-2; tentatively, D is TRBD1 (5 bases). Germline V gene lookup returns CDR1 MNHNS and CDR2 SASEGT. The germline V and J ends were trimmed by 4 bases and 4 bases, with 7 bases remaining between them. The CDR3 has 13 amino acids. The CDR3 DNA sequence: TGTGCCAGCAGTGGGACACTCACCGGGGAGCTGTTTTTT. Encoded protein: CASSGTLTGELFF.

The chain recombines TRBV6-6 with TRBJ2-4; maybe TRBD1 (6 bases). The CDR3 covers 14 residues. Germline V gene data show CDR1 as MNHNY and CDR2 as SVGAGI (reference sequence). Between the trimmed V and J ends, which lost 3 bases and 8 bases, there was a span of 14 bases. In DNA form, the CDR3 reads TGTGCCAGCAGTTATCCTGGGGGCGAAGACATTCAGTACTTC. Its protein product is CASSYPGGEDIQYF.

The V and J genes are TRBV18 and TRBJ2-7, with a tentative D call TRBD1 (6 bases). CDR1 and CDR2 (germline): KGHSH, LQKENI. Trimming left V 3 bases short and J 3 bases short, with 18 bases between. The CDR3 is made up of 16 amino acids. Written as DNA, the CDR3 is TGTGCCAGCTCACCTAAGCATACAGGGCAGTTCTACGAGCAGTACTTC. Protein: CASSPKHTGQFYEQYF.

This chain joins TRBV6-5 and TRBJ2-1; 8 bases line up with TRBD2. This CDR3 comprises 14 residues. CDR1 is MNHEY, CDR2 SVGAGI, per germline. V was clipped by 6 bases and J by 3 bases; unmatched bases: 4. Here the CDR3 DNA reads TGTGCCAGCAGGATAGCGGGATACTACAATGAGCAGTTCTTC. Amino acids: CASRIAGYYNEQFF.

The V call is TRBV28, the J call TRBJ1-5; 9 positions match TRBD1. Germline CDR1 MDHEN, CDR2 SYDVKM. J gave up 7 bases and V 4 bases, and 8 bases lay outside the gene matches. This CDR3 contains 15 residues. CDR3 in amino acids: CASSSRDRVGQPQHF. The CDR3 bases are TGTGCCAGCAGTTCCCGGGACAGGGTGGGCCAGCCCCAGCATTTT.

The gene calls are TRBV5-1 and TRBJ1-2; D perhaps matches TRBD1 (6 bases). This CDR3 contains 14 residues. Deletions cut 0 bases from V and 8 bases from J, with 14 bases between. CDR1 is SGHRS, CDR2 YFSETQ, per germline. CDR3 DNA: TGCGCCAGCAGCTTGGAACAGGGTTTAGGCGGCTACACCTTC. It encodes CASSLEQGLGGYTF.

The rearrangement uses TRBV30 and TRBJ1-1, with no clear D. Germline values: CDR1 GTSNPN, CDR2 SVGIG (reference sequence). The CDR3 is 14 amino acids. V gave up 0 bases and J gave up 4 bases, with 12 bases separating them. CDR3 residues: CAWSVKGAVTEAFF. DNA of the CDR3: TGTGCCTGGAGTGTAAAAGGTGCGGTCACTGAAGCTTTCTTT.

This sequence joins TRBV7-9 and TRBJ1-2; D possibly corresponds to TRBD1 (5 bases). CDR1 is SEHNR, CDR2 FQNEAQ, per germline (reference sequence). V was cut by 3 bases and J by 6 bases, with 11 bases left in between. The CDR3 is 13 amino acids. CDR3 protein: CASSLDKVHGYTF. For the CDR3, the DNA is TGTGCCAGCAGCTTGGACAAAGTCCATGGCTACACCTTC.

The CDR3 loop is CASSQTRISYEQYF. CDR3 DNA sequence: TGTGCCAGCAGTCAGACTAGAATCTCCTACGAGCAGTACTTC. The rearrangement links TRBV6-1 to TRBJ2-7; a weak D match, TRBD2 (6 bases). The CDR3 spans 14 residues. Per germline, CDR1 MNHNS and CDR2 SASEGT. V was pared by 5 bases and J by 0 bases, with 11 bases between.

The rearrangement joins TRBV28 to TRBJ2-7; 9 bases map to TRBD2. This CDR3 comprises 16 residues. Germline-derived CDR1 and CDR2 are MDHEN and SYDVKM. The V gene end was trimmed by 5 bases and the J gene end by 4 bases; junction bases not matched to a gene: 12. As DNA, the CDR3 is TGTGCCAGCAGTCCACTTAGCGGGAGTGGAGGGTACGAGCAGTACTTC. Residues: CASSPLSGSGGYEQYF.

The table lists this clone with a count of one. This chain connects TRBV5-1 to TRBJ2-4; TRBD2 matches at 7 bases. V shed 5 bases, J shed 9 bases, and the junction held 11 bases outside the gene matches. Looked up from germline, CDR1 is SGHRS and CDR2 is YFSETQ. The CDR3 is 14 residues long. The CDR3 region has the DNA TGCGCCAGCAGGGAGACTAGTCCGGGGGGCATTCAGTACTTC. As protein: CASRETSPGGIQYF.

CDR3 DNA sequence: TGTGCCAGCAGCCTAATTAGCGGGAGGGCCGGTGAGCAGTTCTTC. Residues: CASSLISGRAGEQFF. V and J are TRBV27 and TRBJ2-1; 11 bases agree with TRBD2. This CDR3 region has 15 residues. Germline V gene data show CDR1 as MNHEY and CDR2 as SMNVEV (reference sequence). After removal of 6 bases from V and 9 bases from J, the junction contained 10 bases not matched to a gene.

The chain is built from TRBV7-9 and TRBJ1-2, with D maybe TRBD1 (6 bases). The CDR3 is made up of 12 amino acids. Germline CDR1 and CDR2: SEHNR and FQNEAQ (reference sequence). V was shortened by 5 bases and J by 6 bases, with 10 bases between the two germline ends. For the CDR3, the DNA is TGTGCCAGCAGCGCCCGGACAGATGGCTACACCTTC. Protein product: CASSARTDGYTF.

The CDR3 DNA sequence: TGTGCCAGCAGCCCCTGGACAGGAAAAGAGACCCAGTACTTC. This gives the protein CASSPWTGKETQYF. This chain uses TRBV7-2 with TRBJ2-5, with 7 positions matching TRBD1. J gave up 3 bases and V 5 bases, and 6 bases lay outside the gene matches. The CDR3 is made up of 14 amino acids. Germline V lookup: CDR1 SGHTA, CDR2 FQGNSA.